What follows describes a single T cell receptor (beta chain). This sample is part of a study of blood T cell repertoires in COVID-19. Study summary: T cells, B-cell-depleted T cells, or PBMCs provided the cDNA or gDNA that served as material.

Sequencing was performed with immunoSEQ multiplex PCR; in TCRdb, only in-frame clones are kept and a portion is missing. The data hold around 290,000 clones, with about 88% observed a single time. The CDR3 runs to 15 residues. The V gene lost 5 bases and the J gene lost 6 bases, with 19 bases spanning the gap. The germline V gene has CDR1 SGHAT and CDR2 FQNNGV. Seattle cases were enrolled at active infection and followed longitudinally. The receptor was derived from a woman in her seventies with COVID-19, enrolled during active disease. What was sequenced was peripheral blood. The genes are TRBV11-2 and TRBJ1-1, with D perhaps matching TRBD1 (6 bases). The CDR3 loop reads CASSQPTQGRPEAFF. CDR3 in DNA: TGTGCCAGCAGCCAACCTACACAGGGTAGGCCTGAAGCTTTCTTT.